This entry concerns a single T cell receptor (beta chain). This specimen belongs to a study of blood T cell repertoires in COVID-19. Study background: Sites in the United States, Italy and Spain provided acute and convalescent COVID-19 samples. From T cells, B-cell-depleted T cells, or PBMCs came the material, which was cDNA or gDNA.

A Seattle source enrolled patients during active infection and followed them longitudinally. Per the authors' pipeline: Cell counts per sample came from amplifying reference gene primers. Here immunoSEQ multiplex PCR was the method, and the copy in TCRdb shows in-frame clones only, minus some. Clone size and V and J calls were adopted from that table, with D and trimming inferred from the DNA. The data hold tens of thousands of clones, with about 90% observed a single time. V was trimmed by 2 bases and J by 0 bases, leaving 8 bases between them. This CDR3 spans 15 amino acids. CDR1 is MDHEN and CDR2 is SYDVKM in the germline V gene.

Sequencing was carried out using peripheral blood. The receptor was isolated from a man younger than 30 with COVID-19, enrolled during active disease. This sequence joins TRBV28 and TRBJ1-5; maybe TRBD1 (5 bases). DNA of the CDR3: TGTGCCAGCAGTTTAAGGACAACTAGCAATCAGCCCCAGCATTTT. Translated: CASSLRTTSNQPQHF.